Presented here are 32 T cell receptor beta chains from one specimen sequenced in a study of shared clonotypes between healthy human individuals. The assay was immunoSEQ multiplex PCR, and TCRdb's table has in-frame clones only and misses some. The sample holds some 2.4 million clones, 80% to 95% seen once. Sample: naive CD4+ T cells from PBMCs. Subset given: CD45RA+ positively selected. All receptors derive from a man aged 18-30 years in good health. Some clones in this sample may be carry-over from other donors' samples.

This clone has a single count. This chain connects TRBV5-5 to TRBJ2-1; D gene uncertain. The CDR3 has 13 residues. Germline values: CDR1 SGHKS, CDR2 YYEKEE (reference sequence). Between the trimmed V and J ends, which lost 4 bases and 11 bases, there was a span of 16 bases. CDR3 loop: CASSLSSPRQQFF. The CDR3 DNA is TGTGCCAGCAGCCTGAGTTCCCCCCGCCAGCAGTTCTTC. The whole variable domain, remainder taken from reference TRBV5-5 and TRBJ2-1, is DAGVTQSPTHLIKTRGQQVTLRCSPISGHKSVSWYQQVLGQGPQFIFQYYEKEERGRGNFPDRFSARQFPNYSSELNVNALLLGDSALYLCASSLSSPRQQFFGPGTRLTVL.

The chain employs TRBV6-5 and TRBJ2-5; no reliable D call. There are 14 residues in the CDR3. V lost 2 bases and J lost 1, with 8 bases in between. Germline V gene sequence: CDR1 MNHEY, CDR2 SVGAGI. The CDR3 region is CASSYGRIQETQYF. In DNA, the CDR3 is TGTGCCAGCAGTTACGGACGTATCCAAGAGACCCAGTACTTC.

This clone was picked up a small number of times. The J gene is TRBJ1-5, the V gene TRBV6-1, with 7 nucleotides matching TRBD1. Per the germline V gene, CDR1 is MNHNS and CDR2 is SASEGT. V dropped 5 bases and J dropped 5; count of bases not matched to a gene: 6. The CDR3 consists of 14 residues. CDR3 loop: CASSNRGFDQPQHF. DNA of the CDR3: TGTGCCAGCAGTAACAGGGGTTTCGATCAGCCCCAGCATTTT.

This clone was seen a handful of times. CDR3 region: CASSASPRGTEAFF. CDR3 nucleotides: TGTGCCAGCAGTGCCAGCCCTAGGGGCACTGAAGCTTTCTTT. This chain connects TRBV2 to TRBJ1-1; a weak D match, TRBD1 (5 bases). V was cut by 4 bases and J by 4 bases, with 13 bases left in between. Germline V gene data show CDR1 as SNHLY and CDR2 as FYNNEI. The CDR3 is 14 residues long.

The V and J genes are TRBV7-8 and TRBJ2-5; D may correspond to TRBD1 or TRBD2 (5 bases each). Looked up from germline, CDR1 is SGHVS and CDR2 is FQNEAQ. Deletions cut 4 bases from V and 10 bases from J, with 19 bases between. The CDR3 contains 14 residues. CDR3 in DNA: TGTGCCAGCAGCTCAGGGACCGGGGCGGTCGGCCAGTACTTC. Translation gives CASSSGTGAVGQYF.

V gene TRBV4-2 combines with J gene TRBJ1-2; TRBD1 matches at 12 bases. Germline V CDR1 and CDR2: LGHNA, YNFKEQ. The CDR3 is made up of 14 amino acids. V shed 4 bases, J shed 6 bases, and the junction held 3 bases outside the gene matches. CDR3 region: CASSPGQGAHGYTF. CDR3 nucleotide sequence: TGTGCCAGCAGCCCGGGACAGGGGGCTCATGGCTACACCTTC.

Comment on this clone: The same CDR3 is also encoded by other DNA sequences in this sample. This chain's CDR3 is CASSLGLAGGSTDTQYF. The CDR3 nucleotides are TGCGCCAGCAGCTTGGGACTAGCGGGAGGTAGCACAGATACGCAGTATTTT. The V gene is TRBV5-1, the J gene TRBJ2-3; 13 positions agree with TRBD2. This CDR3 comprises 17 residues. The V gene end was trimmed by 0 bases and the J gene end by 0 bases; junction bases not matched to a gene: 1. Germline V lookup: CDR1 SGHRS, CDR2 YFSETQ.

The chain is built from TRBV5-8 and TRBJ2-3; a possible D gene is TRBD2 (7 bases). The V end lost 4 bases, the J end lost 4 bases, and 22 bases lay between the germline ends. CDR3 length: 17 amino acids. Germline CDR1 and CDR2: SGHTS and YDEGEE. CDR3 coding DNA: TGTGCCAGCAGCGGAGACCTAGGGGGGGGCGGTGCAGATACGCAGTATTTT. It translates to CASSGDLGGGGADTQYF.

This chain connects TRBV10-1 to TRBJ2-4, with D tentatively TRBD2 (6 bases). There are 13 residues in the CDR3. V was pared by 4 bases and J by 9 bases, with 13 bases between. Germline V lookup: CDR1 WNHNN, CDR2 SYGVQD (reference sequence). The CDR3 is CASSARQEGIQYF. The CDR3 bases are TGCGCCAGCAGTGCCCGGCAGGAGGGCATTCAGTACTTC.

The V call is TRBV29-1, the J call TRBJ2-7; D is possibly TRBD1 or TRBD2 (5 bases each). The CDR3 runs to 11 residues. The V gene lost 6 bases and the J gene lost 2 bases, with 8 bases spanning the gap. Looked up from germline, CDR1 is SQVTM and CDR2 is ANQGSEA. CDR3 in DNA: TGCAGCGTGGGGGACGCCTACGAGCAGTACTTC. Residues: CSVGDAYEQYF.

This clone appeared once. The rearrangement links TRBV5-6 to TRBJ2-7; no definite D call. Germline V gene data show CDR1 as SGHDT and CDR2 as YYEEEE. This CDR3 has 11 amino acids. Trimming cost V 0 bases and J 6 bases, with 4 bases left between them. CDR3 in DNA: TGTGCCAGCAGCTTGGCCGCCGAGCAGTACTTC. As protein: CASSLAAEQYF.

V is TRBV28 and J is TRBJ2-3, with TRBD2 matching over 10 bases. Germline CDR1 is MDHEN and CDR2 is SYDVKM. V lost 5 bases, J lost 3 bases, and 8 bases stayed unmatched. This CDR3 is built from 16 residues. For the CDR3, the DNA is TGTGCCAGCAGTAGGCGCGGTAGCGGGAGGACAGATACGCAGTATTTT. It is translated as CASSRRGSGRTDTQYF.

This chain uses TRBV18 with TRBJ2-7; 11 nucleotides agree with TRBD2. V shed 6 bases, J shed 4 bases, and the junction held 11 bases outside the gene matches. Germline V gene data show CDR1 as KGHSH and CDR2 as LQKENI. The CDR3 runs to 16 residues. CDR3 coding DNA: TGTGCCAGCTCTTCCTACACTAGCGGGAGTTCATACGAGCAGTACTTC. It codes for CASSSYTSGSSYEQYF. Supplemented by reference TRBV18 and TRBJ2-7, the full variable domain reads NAGVMQNPRHLVRRRGQEARLRCSPMKGHSHVYWYRQLPEEGLKFMVYLQKENIIDESGMPKERFSAEFPKEGPSILRIQQVVRGDSAAYFCASSSYTSGSSYEQYFGPGTRLTVT.

As to this clone: The identical CDR3 is also encoded by other nucleotide sequences in the sample. V usage is TRBV19 and J usage is TRBJ1-1; D possibly corresponds to TRBD1 (6 bases). With 6 bases removed from V and 1 base from J, the gap between germline ends came to 12 bases. The CDR3 totals 14 residues. CDR1 LNHDA and CDR2 SQIVND come from the germline V gene (reference sequence). Written as DNA, the CDR3 is TGTGCCAGTAGAACTTCCAGGGGGAACACTGAAGCTTTCTTT. Translating it yields CASRTSRGNTEAFF. Variable domain in full (rest from reference TRBV19 and TRBJ1-1): DGGITQSPKYLFRKEGQNVTLSCEQNLNHDAMYWYRQDPGQGLRLIYYSQIVNDFQKGDIAEGYSVSREKKESFPLTVTSAQKNPTAFYLCASRTSRGNTEAFFGQGTRLTVV.

The chain couples TRBV6-6 to TRBJ2-5; D tentatively reads TRBD1 or TRBD2 (5 bases each). Germline CDR1 MNHNY, CDR2 SVGAGI (reference sequence). This CDR3 contains 15 residues. Deletions cut 5 bases from V and 2 bases from J, with 15 bases between. The CDR3 sequence: CASSEGLSGQETQYF. The CDR3 DNA reads as TGTGCCAGCAGTGAGGGCCTTTCAGGGCAAGAGACCCAGTACTTC.

The rearrangement links TRBV5-1 to TRBJ2-1, with D perhaps being TRBD1 or TRBD2 (5 bases each). Looked up from germline, CDR1 is SGHRS and CDR2 is YFSETQ. The CDR3 is made up of 14 amino acids. Trimming stripped 3 bases from V and 7 bases from J, with 14 bases between. Here the CDR3 reads CASSWGGQGNEQFF. DNA for the CDR3: TGCGCCAGCAGCTGGGGCGGGCAGGGAAATGAGCAGTTCTTC.

The V call is TRBV6-6, the J call TRBJ2-2; 9 nucleotides match TRBD2. Germline V gives CDR1 MNHNY, CDR2 SVGAGI (reference sequence). The CDR3 is made up of 15 amino acids. J lost 4 bases, V lost 6 bases, and 6 bases had no gene match. The CDR3 sequence: CASSPSGAVTGELFF. The CDR3 DNA reads as TGTGCCAGCAGCCCTAGCGGGGCTGTCACCGGGGAGCTGTTTTTT.

Notes on this clone: The sample has other DNA sequences that encode this CDR3 too. The gene calls are TRBV11-2 and TRBJ2-5; D unclear. Germline V gene lookup returns CDR1 SGHAT and CDR2 FQNNGV. The CDR3 length is 14 residues. V was cut by 1 base and J by 2 bases, with 8 bases left in between. The CDR3 protein is CASSLGVGQETQYF. CDR3 in DNA: TGTGCCAGCAGCTTAGGTGTGGGGCAAGAGACCCAGTACTTC.

V usage is TRBV11-2 and J usage is TRBJ2-1; possible D gene TRBD2, 5 bases. V gave up 1 base and J gave up 14 bases, with 15 bases separating them. Germline V lookup: CDR1 SGHAT, CDR2 FQNNGV. This CDR3 has 13 residues. DNA of the CDR3: TGTGCCAGCAGCTTAGGAAGACCGGGGAAGGAGTTCTTC. Translation gives CASSLGRPGKEFF.

This clone is a singleton in its sample. The chain has TRBV28 and TRBJ1-2; no reliable D call. CDR1 and CDR2 (germline): MDHEN, SYDVKM. V was trimmed by 6 bases and J by 8 bases, leaving 16 bases between them. The CDR3 is made up of 13 amino acids. The CDR3 protein is CASSLRSPRGYTF. CDR3 sequence (DNA): TGTGCCAGCAGCCTCAGGTCCCCTCGGGGCTACACCTTC.

V and J are TRBV30 and TRBJ2-2; D unresolved. CDR1 is GTSNPN and CDR2 is SVGIG in the germline V gene (reference sequence). The CDR3 contains 14 residues. Trimming left V 0 bases short and J 5 bases short, with 10 bases between. The CDR3 nucleotides read TGTGCCTGGAGTGTGGCCCAGAATACCGGGGAGCTGTTTTTT. Translated, it gives CAWSVAQNTGELFF.

The chain carries TRBV5-8 and TRBJ1-4; no reliable D call. The length of the CDR3 is 13 residues. Trimming stripped 0 bases from V and 8 bases from J, with 8 bases between. Germline CDR1 and CDR2: SGHTS and YDEGEE. The CDR3 loop reads CASSLARREKLFF. CDR3 in DNA: TGTGCCAGCAGCTTGGCCCGGAGGGAAAAACTGTTTTTT.

The chain uses TRBV5-1 and TRBJ1-1, with TRBD1 as a possible D gene (6 bases). Between the trimmed V and J ends, which lost 0 bases and 1 base, there was a span of 10 bases. The CDR3 covers 15 residues. Germline assignment: CDR1 SGHRS and CDR2 YFSETQ. As DNA, the CDR3 is TGCGCCAGCAGCTTGGATTCAGGGGCGAACACTGAAGCTTTCTTT. Its translation: CASSLDSGANTEAFF. Filled out from reference TRBV5-1 and TRBJ1-1, the complete variable domain reads KAGVTQTPRYLIKTRGQQVTLSCSPISGHRSVSWYQQTPGQGLQFLFEYFSETQRNKGNFPGRFSGRQFSNSRSEMNVSTLELGDSALYLCASSLDSGANTEAFFGQGTRLTVV.

Here the CDR3 reads CASSIVPGGPYEQYF. The CDR3 region has the DNA TGTGCCAGTAGTATAGTCCCAGGGGGACCCTACGAGCAGTACTTC. This rearrangement joins TRBV19 to TRBJ2-7; 7 nucleotides line up with TRBD1. Looked up from germline, CDR1 is LNHDA and CDR2 is SQIVND (reference sequence). V lost 1 base and J lost 2; bases outside the gene matches: 5. This CDR3 region has 15 residues.

The chain has TRBV10-3 and TRBJ2-3; TRBD2 aligns across 13 bases. Germline CDR1 and CDR2: ENHRY and SYGVKD. The CDR3 sequence is 17 residues long. With 7 bases clipped from V and 3 bases from J, the junction kept 10 bases outside the gene matches. The CDR3 loop reads CAIIRTSGSIRTDTQYF. The CDR3 region has the DNA TGTGCCATCATAAGGACTAGCGGGAGTATTAGGACAGATACGCAGTATTTT.

This clone has only one observation. CDR3 nucleotide sequence: TGCGCCAGCAGATCTAGGACAGGGGTAAACACTGAAGCTTTCTTT. As protein: CASRSRTGVNTEAFF. The rearrangement links TRBV5-1 to TRBJ1-1, with TRBD1 identical over 9 bases. Germline trimming cut 5 bases from V and 2 bases from J; bases unmatched to any gene: 7. The germline CDR1 and CDR2 sequences are SGHRS and YFSETQ. This CDR3 contains 15 residues.

The chain combines TRBV7-2 with TRBJ2-7, with D uncertain. The V gene's germline CDR1 is SGHTA and CDR2 FQGNSA. The CDR3 runs to 15 residues. V lost 4 bases to trimming and J lost 2 bases, with 15 bases between them. The CDR3 nucleotides are TGTGCCAGCAGCTCAGTGTCTACGGTACCCTACGAGCAGTACTTC. This codes for CASSSVSTVPYEQYF.

The chain recombines TRBV7-8 with TRBJ1-5; possible D gene TRBD1, 5 bases. Germline values: CDR1 SGHVS, CDR2 FQNEAQ. The V gene lost 2 bases and the J gene lost 6 bases, with 11 bases spanning the gap. The CDR3 loop spans 14 amino acids. The CDR3 sequence: CASSLTGQGQPQHF. Written as DNA, the CDR3 is TGTGCCAGCAGCTTAACCGGGCAGGGTCAGCCCCAGCATTTT. The whole variable domain, remainder taken from reference TRBV7-8 and TRBJ1-5, is GAGVSQSPRYKVAKRGQDVALRCDPISGHVSLFWYQQALGQGPEFLTYFQNEAQLDKSGLPSDRFFAERPEGSVSTLKIQRTQQEDSAVYLCASSLTGQGQPQHFGDGTRLSIL.

The chain recombines TRBV18 with TRBJ1-2; no clear D. Germline CDR1 KGHSH, CDR2 LQKENI. With 2 bases removed from V and 9 bases from J, the gap between germline ends came to 10 bases. This CDR3 has 12 residues. The CDR3 DNA reads TGTGCCAGCTCACCAGATCAAGGAAGCTACACCTTC. This encodes CASSPDQGSYTF.

The rearrangement joins TRBV5-1 to TRBJ1-3; D unresolved. CDR3 size: 15 residues. Germline V gene lookup returns CDR1 SGHRS and CDR2 YFSETQ. V lost 1 base, J lost 2 bases, and 10 bases lay in between. The CDR3 region is CASSLFGSAGNTIYF. CDR3 nucleotides: TGCGCCAGCAGCTTGTTCGGGTCGGCTGGAAACACCATATATTTT.

The chain couples TRBV6-1 to TRBJ2-2; 10 bases match TRBD1. The CDR3 is 16 amino acids. Germline V gives CDR1 MNHNS, CDR2 SASEGT. V gave up 2 bases and J gave up 4 bases; unmatched junction bases: 4. The CDR3 loop reads CASSEPGQGGTGELFF. The CDR3 DNA reads as TGTGCCAGCAGTGAACCCGGACAGGGGGGCACCGGGGAGCTGTTTTTT.

The CDR3 here is CASSFFNEGEKLFF. The CDR3 DNA is TGTGCCAGCAGCTTCTTCAATGAGGGTGAAAAACTGTTTTTT. V gene TRBV11-1 combines with J gene TRBJ1-4; D is uncertain. The CDR3 totals 14 residues. Looked up from germline, CDR1 is SGHAT and CDR2 is FQDESV (reference sequence). V lost 3 bases to trimming and J lost 7 bases, with 12 bases between them.